Included here is one T cell receptor beta chain sequence, with context. What it binds is not known. Clones were read by immunoSEQ multiplex PCR, and TCRdb kept only the in-frame ones, dropping some. The data hold 120,000 or so clones, with roughly nine tenths observed a single time. CDR1 is LGHNA and CDR2 is YNFKEQ in the germline V gene. The CDR3 length is 15 residues. Trimming removed 4 bases from V and 8 bases from J; junction bases left unmatched: 8. These data originate in a study of cytomegalovirus exposure and HLA in healthy donors. Turning to the study itself: The use of the same platform for the 120 validation repertoires and the approximately 690 first-cohort repertoires was reported by a later analysis.

General observations from the study: Using the classifier, cytomegalovirus status was reportedly diagnosed with high specificity and sensitivity. Among TCR sequences, most were rare, though some public TCRs appeared in many donors.

A roughly 120-subject validation cohort, separate from the 666-subject first cohort, supplied the donors. The clonotype was recovered from a woman between 18 and 29 years old in good health and CMV-seronegative. The chain carries TRBV4-2 and TRBJ2-1; 10 bases agree with TRBD2. Source material: PBMCs. CDR3 in DNA: TGTGCCAGCAGCCGGGATATAGCGGGAGGCGATGAGCAGTTCTTC. It codes for CASSRDIAGGDEQFF.